A single sample is the source of the 29 T cell receptor beta chains below, sequenced in a study of OX40 agonist ivuxolimab in advanced cancers. Clones were read by immunoSEQ multiplex PCR, and TCRdb kept only the in-frame ones, dropping some. The table lists about 58,000 clones, roughly nine tenths of them singletons. This specimen consisted of CD4+ or CD8+ T cells sorted from blood, obtained in a trial of the OX40 agonist ivuxolimab. The receptors shown here come from an adult with an advanced solid tumor such as melanoma, head and neck, liver or kidney cancer.

V and J are TRBV11-3 and TRBJ2-1, with 10 bases that match TRBD1. This CDR3 is 16 amino acids long. Germline lookup yields CDR1 SGHNT and CDR2 YENEEA. Germline trimming cut 5 bases from V and 2 bases from J; bases unmatched to any gene: 6. CDR3 sequence: CASSPRTGGPYNEQFF. Here the CDR3 DNA reads TGTGCCAGCAGCCCAAGGACAGGGGGTCCCTACAATGAGCAGTTCTTC. Full variable domain (remainder filled in from reference TRBV11-3 and TRBJ2-1): EAGVVQSPRYKIIEKKQPVAFWCNPISGHNTLYWYLQNLGQGPELLIRYENEEAVDDSQLPKDRFSAERLKGVDSTLKIQPAELGDSAVYLCASSPRTGGPYNEQFFGPGTRLTVL.

This chain connects TRBV7-9 to TRBJ2-5; D is unclear. CDR3 length: 14 amino acids. The ends were cut back, 4 bases at V and 1 base at J, with 10 bases in the middle. Germline V gene data show CDR1 as SEHNR and CDR2 as FQNEAQ (reference sequence). CDR3 nucleotide sequence: TGTGCCAGCAGCTCCGAGGCCTCCCAAGAGACCCAGTACTTC. It yields the protein CASSSEASQETQYF.

Only a few counts were recorded for this clone. Different DNA sequences within this sample yield the same CDR3. The gene calls are TRBV7-9 and TRBJ2-7, with D unresolved. V lost 5 bases, J lost 2 bases, and 10 bases lay in between. The germline V gene has CDR1 SEHNR and CDR2 FQNEAQ (reference sequence). This CDR3 region has 13 residues. This chain's CDR3 is CASSPGLPYEQYF. As DNA, the CDR3 is TGTGCCAGCAGCCCCGGGTTACCCTACGAGCAGTACTTC.

This chain joins TRBV4-1 and TRBJ2-6; no clear D gene. Trimming removed 4 bases from V and 0 bases from J, with 7 bases in between. The CDR3 extends over 15 amino acids. Germline V CDR1 and CDR2: MGHRA, YSYEKL. The CDR3 DNA reads as TGCGCCAGCAGCCCTTCGGTCTCTGGGGCCAACGTCCTGACTTTC. Encoded protein: CASSPSVSGANVLTF.

The chain combines TRBV27 with TRBJ2-3, with no clear D. In germline, CDR1 is MNHEY, CDR2 SMNVEV (reference sequence). The V gene lost 8 bases and the J gene lost 0 bases, with 12 bases spanning the gap. There are 14 residues in the CDR3. CDR3 sequence: CASGKLGSTDTQYF. In DNA form, the CDR3 reads TGTGCCAGCGGCAAATTAGGTAGCACAGATACGCAGTATTTT.

V and J are TRBV2 and TRBJ2-1, with 13 bases fitting TRBD2. CDR1 is SNHLY, CDR2 FYNNEI, per germline. After removal of 1 base from V and 2 bases from J, the junction contained 2 bases not matched to a gene. This CDR3 has 17 amino acids. Here the CDR3 DNA reads TGTGCCAGCAGTGAAGGGACTAGCGGGAGAACCTACAATGAGCAGTTCTTC. Amino acids: CASSEGTSGRTYNEQFF.

The chain has TRBV4-3 and TRBJ2-7, with D tentatively TRBD1 or TRBD2 (7 bases each). V was clipped by 0 bases and J by 3 bases, with 18 bases between them. In germline, CDR1 is LGHNA, CDR2 YSLEER. The CDR3 totals 17 residues. The DNA for the CDR3 is TGCGCCAGCAGCCAAGATAGGGGAGGGACAGCTAACTACGAGCAGTACTTC. Protein product: CASSQDRGGTANYEQYF.

The chain couples TRBV27 to TRBJ2-7, with D possibly being TRBD1 (5 bases). This CDR3 spans 14 amino acids. Trimming shortened V by 3 bases and J by 1 base, and 10 bases separated the two germline ends. Germline CDR1 is MNHEY and CDR2 is SMNVEV (reference sequence). The CDR3 region is CASSFAAGSYEQYF. The CDR3 DNA follows: TGTGCCAGCAGTTTTGCGGCAGGGTCCTACGAGCAGTACTTC.

This chain links TRBV7-8 with TRBJ2-5; 8 bases line up with TRBD2. The CDR3 has 15 amino acids. CDR1 and CDR2 from the germline V gene are SGHVS and FQNEAQ. V dropped 6 bases and J dropped 1; count of bases not matched to a gene: 7. DNA for the CDR3: TGTGCCAGCAGGTCCTCTAGCGGGTCCCAAGAGACCCAGTACTTC. Translation gives CASRSSSGSQETQYF.

With regard to this clone: The junction does not match germline at one end; this may be a read error. This chain joins TRBV7-9 and TRBJ2-5; no definite D call. The CDR3 extends over 13 amino acids. Germline CDR1 is SEHNR and CDR2 is FQNEAQ (reference sequence). The CDR3 DNA sequence: TGTGCCAGCAGCTTGACACCTCAAGAGGCCCAGTACTTC. This gives the protein CASSLTPQEAQYF.

The genes are TRBV27 and TRBJ1-3; TRBD1 matches at 9 bases. Germline-derived CDR1 and CDR2 are MNHEY and SMNVEV (reference sequence). Trimming cost V 5 bases and J 8 bases; bases outside gene matches: 7. The CDR3 is made up of 14 amino acids. The CDR3 spells CASSLGTGLDTIYF. In nucleotides, the CDR3 is TGTGCCAGCAGTCTCGGGACAGGGTTGGACACCATATATTTT.

The CDR3 sequence is CASSSPQGTTYNEQFF. CDR3 bases: TGTGCCAGCAGTTCGCCCCAGGGGACCACTTACAATGAGCAGTTCTTC. The V and J genes are TRBV27 and TRBJ2-1, with a possible D match to TRBD1 (6 bases). V lost 4 bases, J lost 4 bases, and 17 bases lay in between. The length of the CDR3 is 16 residues. Germline CDR1 reads MNHEY; CDR2 reads SMNVEV (reference sequence).

The chain couples TRBV4-3 to TRBJ1-4; D is unresolved. The germline gives CDR1 LGHNA, CDR2 YSLEER. CDR3 size: 14 residues. The V and J ends lost 1 base and 7 bases respectively, with 10 bases between them. The CDR3 sequence: CASSQGAPGEKLFF. As DNA, the CDR3 is TGCGCCAGCAGCCAAGGGGCCCCCGGTGAAAAACTGTTTTTT.

This rearrangement joins TRBV5-1 to TRBJ2-2; tentative D call: TRBD2 (5 bases). This CDR3 has 14 amino acids. The V gene's germline CDR1 is SGHRS and CDR2 YFSETQ. V was shortened by 2 bases and J by 7 bases, with 12 bases between the two germline ends. The CDR3 reads CASSFGRRGGELFF. CDR3 DNA sequence: TGCGCCAGCAGCTTTGGGAGACGGGGCGGGGAGCTGTTTTTT.

The chain links TRBV2 to TRBJ2-1, with D possibly being TRBD2 (7 bases). V lost 2 bases and J lost 7, with 21 bases in between. This CDR3 has 17 residues. Looked up from germline, CDR1 is SNHLY and CDR2 is FYNNEI. The CDR3 nucleotides read TGTGCCAGCAGTGAAATGGTGACTAGCCCCCAGGGGAATGAGCAGTTCTTC. Its protein product is CASSEMVTSPQGNEQFF.

The V call is TRBV6-4, the J call TRBJ2-3; D is unresolved. The V gene lost 4 bases and the J gene lost 0 bases, with 5 bases spanning the gap. The germline V gene encodes CDR1 MRHNA and CDR2 SNTAGT. The CDR3 has 13 amino acids. Here the CDR3 reads CASSGSSTDTQYF. DNA of the CDR3: TGTGCCAGCAGTGGATCCAGCACAGATACGCAGTATTTT.

V is TRBV28 and J is TRBJ1-1, with D perhaps TRBD1 (5 bases). V was pared by 7 bases and J by 0 bases, with 15 bases between. Germline V gene lookup returns CDR1 MDHEN and CDR2 SYDVKM. The CDR3 has 15 amino acids. Here the CDR3 reads CASMADNQMNTEAFF. The CDR3 region has the DNA TGTGCCAGCATGGCGGACAACCAAATGAACACTGAAGCTTTCTTT.

This sequence joins TRBV7-2 and TRBJ2-7; TRBD1 aligns across 10 bases. CDR1 and CDR2 from the germline V gene are SGHTA and FQGNSA. V trimming: 4 bases; J trimming: 6 bases; junction bases outside the gene matches: 12. The CDR3 covers 16 residues. CDR3: CASSSTLTGGGGEQYF. DNA for the CDR3: TGTGCCAGCAGCTCCACCCTGACAGGGGGCGGGGGCGAGCAGTACTTC.

The CDR3 sequence: CASSLELAGYNEQFF. As DNA, the CDR3 is TGCGCCAGCAGCTTGGAGCTAGCGGGGTACAATGAGCAGTTCTTC. The chain combines TRBV5-1 with TRBJ2-1, with TRBD2 identical over 9 bases. V shed 0 bases and J 4 bases; nucleotides not matched to a gene: 2. The CDR3 spans 15 residues. Germline CDR1 is SGHRS and CDR2 is YFSETQ.

The rearrangement links TRBV21-1 to TRBJ2-2; the table's D call of TRBD2 was not tested on the DNA. TRBV21-1 has pseudogene status. CDR3 length: 19 residues. CDR3 nucleotides: TGTGCCAGCAGCAAAGCGGCGGGAGATCTTAACTCGAACACCGGGGAGCTGTTTTTT. Translating it yields CASSKAAGDLNSNTGELFF.

The chain links TRBV29-1 to TRBJ2-3; maybe TRBD2 (6 bases). Germline V gives CDR1 SQVTM, CDR2 ANQGSEA. The CDR3 runs to 17 residues. Trimming shortened V by 0 bases and J by 2 bases, and 18 bases separated the two germline ends. The CDR3, as DNA: TGCAGCGTTGAAGATCTTGGGGGGAGTAGGGCCACAGATACGCAGTATTTT. The encoded protein is CSVEDLGGSRATDTQYF.

This clone was picked up one time. The V gene is TRBV7-6, the J gene TRBJ1-3; 7 bases agree with TRBD1. After removal of 4 bases from V and 0 bases from J, the junction contained 6 bases not matched to a gene. Germline V gives CDR1 SGHVS, CDR2 FNYEAQ. This CDR3 contains 16 residues. CDR3 sequence reads: CASSSLQGTSGNTIYF. As DNA, the CDR3 is TGTGCCAGCAGCTCCTTACAGGGGACCTCTGGAAACACCATATATTTT.

This clone was detected a few times. The chain is built from TRBV5-6 and TRBJ2-7, with D maybe TRBD2 (6 bases). Germline CDR1 SGHDT, CDR2 YYEEEE. V was pared by 3 bases and J by 2 bases, with 12 bases between. The CDR3 is made up of 14 amino acids. This CDR3 is CASSSEGGTYEQYF. The CDR3 DNA follows: TGTGCCAGCAGCTCGGAGGGCGGAACCTACGAGCAGTACTTC.

This clone was observed a few times. This CDR3 is CASSMGGGYEQYF. Written as DNA, the CDR3 is TGTGCCAGTAGTATGGGCGGGGGCTACGAGCAGTACTTC. The rearrangement uses TRBV19 and TRBJ2-7, with TRBD2 identical over 7 bases. The germline V gene encodes CDR1 LNHDA and CDR2 SQIVND (reference sequence). Trimming at V came to 3 bases and at J to 3 bases, leaving 2 bases not matched to a gene. This CDR3 is built from 13 residues.

The J gene is TRBJ2-3, the V gene TRBV19; the D is unclear. CDR3 size: 15 residues. The germline CDR1 and CDR2 sequences are LNHDA and SQIVND (reference sequence). Trimming stripped 4 bases from V and 0 bases from J, with 11 bases between. CDR3 in DNA: TGTGCCAGTAGTACCGCGGCTCGAAGCACAGATACGCAGTATTTT. It codes for CASSTAARSTDTQYF.

The chain recombines TRBV4-1 with TRBJ2-3; D unclear. The CDR3 runs 16 residues. The germline CDR1 and CDR2 sequences are MGHRA and YSYEKL. Trimming cost V 0 bases and J 2 bases, with 12 bases left between them. CDR3 sequence reads: CASSQEDQSHTDTQYF. The CDR3 nucleotides are TGCGCCAGCAGCCAAGAAGACCAGTCCCACACAGATACGCAGTATTTT.

The chain has TRBV7-9 and TRBJ2-2; a weak D match, TRBD2 (5 bases). The length of the CDR3 is 16 residues. Germline lookup yields CDR1 SEHNR and CDR2 FQNEAQ (reference sequence). The ends were cut back, 1 base at V and 4 bases at J, with 13 bases in the middle. CDR3 sequence reads: CASSLDSLAVTGELFF. CDR3 DNA: TGTGCCAGCAGCTTAGACTCGCTAGCCGTCACCGGGGAGCTGTTTTTT. Using reference TRBV7-9 and TRBJ2-2 for the parts outside the CDR3, the full variable domain is DTGVSQNPRHKITKRGQNVTFRCDPISEHNRLYWYRQTLGQGPEFLTYFQNEAQLEKSRLLSDRFSAERPKGSFSTLEIQRTEQGDSAMYLCASSLDSLAVTGELFFGEGSRLTVL.

V and J are TRBV19 and TRBJ2-3, with TRBD2 identical over 8 bases. Germline CDR1 and CDR2: LNHDA and SQIVND (reference sequence). The CDR3 is made up of 14 amino acids. The V and J ends lost 5 bases and 6 bases, in that order; junction bases with no gene match: 7. Written as DNA, the CDR3 is TGTGCCAGTAGTCCATGGGCTAGCGGGGATACGCAGTATTTT. This codes for CASSPWASGDTQYF.

The chain employs TRBV19 and TRBJ2-7, with D unclear. From germline, CDR1 is LNHDA and CDR2 SQIVND (reference sequence). V lost 5 bases, J lost 0 bases, and 11 bases lay in between. The length of the CDR3 is 14 residues. The CDR3 nucleotides are TGTGCCAGTAGTGAAGGCGGCCACTCCTACGAGCAGTACTTC. This encodes CASSEGGHSYEQYF. Together with reference TRBV19 and TRBJ2-7, the CDR3 gives the full variable domain: DGGITQSPKYLFRKEGQNVTLSCEQNLNHDAMYWYRQDPGQGLRLIYYSQIVNDFQKGDIAEGYSVSREKKESFPLTVTSAQKNPTAFYLCASSEGGHSYEQYFGPGTRLTVT.